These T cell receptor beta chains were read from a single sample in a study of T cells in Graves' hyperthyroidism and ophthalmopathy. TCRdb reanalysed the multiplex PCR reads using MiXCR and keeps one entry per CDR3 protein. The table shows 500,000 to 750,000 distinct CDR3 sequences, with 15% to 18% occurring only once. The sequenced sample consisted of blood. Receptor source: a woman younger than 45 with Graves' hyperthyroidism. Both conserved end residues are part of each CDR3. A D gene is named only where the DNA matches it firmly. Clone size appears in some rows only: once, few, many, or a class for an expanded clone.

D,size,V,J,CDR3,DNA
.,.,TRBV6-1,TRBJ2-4,CASSAGGSVQYF,TGTGCCAGCAGTGCGGGGGGCTCGGTTCAGTACTTC
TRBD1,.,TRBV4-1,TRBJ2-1,CASSSPRGKQFF,TGCGCCAGCAGCTCACCCAGGGGGAAGCAGTTCTTC
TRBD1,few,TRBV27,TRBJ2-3,CASSSVRTGGTDTQYF,TGTGCCAGCAGTTCCGTCCGGACAGGGGGCACAGATACGCAGTATTTT
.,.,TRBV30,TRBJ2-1,CAWKDGGHNEQFF,TGTGCCTGGAAAGACGGGGGACACAATGAGCAGTTCTTC
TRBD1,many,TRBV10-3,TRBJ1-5,CAIRTGRNQPQHF,TGTGCCATCAGGACAGGGAGGAATCAGCCCCAGCATTTT
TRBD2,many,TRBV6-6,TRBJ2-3,CASSYPIAGGSPDTQYF,TGTGCCAGCAGTTACCCTATAGCGGGAGGGTCCCCAGATACGCAGTATTTT
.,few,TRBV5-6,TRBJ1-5,CASSFLGAKNQPQHF,TGTGCCAGCAGCTTTCTCGGGGCCAAAAATCAGCCCCAGCATTTT
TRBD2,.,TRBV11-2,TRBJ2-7,CASSSYGTSGRSYEQYF,TGTGCCAGCAGCTCCTACGGGACTAGCGGTCGGTCCTACGAGCAGTACTTC
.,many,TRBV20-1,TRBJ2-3,CSAIMVISTDTQYF,TGCAGTGCTATTATGGTGATTAGCACAGATACGCAGTATTTT
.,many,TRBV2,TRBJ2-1,CASSVAARDEQFF,TGTGCCAGCAGTGTGGCGGCGAGGGATGAGCAGTTCTTC
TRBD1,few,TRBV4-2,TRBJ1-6,CASSLGTAANSPLHF,TGTGCCAGCAGCCTGGGGACAGCCGCTAATTCACCCCTCCACTTT
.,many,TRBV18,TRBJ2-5,CASSPRRPQETQYF,TGTGCCAGCTCACCACGCCGTCCACAAGAGACCCAGTACTTC
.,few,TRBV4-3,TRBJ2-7,CASSQDRDPVYEQYF,TGCGCCAGCAGCCAAGACAGGGACCCTGTCTACGAGCAGTACTTC
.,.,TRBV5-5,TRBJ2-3,CASSYLGETDTQYF,TGTGCCAGCAGCTACTTGGGGGAGACAGATACGCAGTATTTT
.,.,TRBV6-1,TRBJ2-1,CASSSAIYNEQFF,TGTGCCAGCAGTTCCGCCATATACAATGAGCAGTTCTTC
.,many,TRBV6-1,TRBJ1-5,CASSHADQPQHF,TGTGCCAGCAGCCACGCAGATCAGCCCCAGCATTTT
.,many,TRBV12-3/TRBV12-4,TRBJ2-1,CASSLSGEEYNEQFF,TGTGCCAGCAGTCTAAGCGGCGAGGAATACAATGAGCAGTTCTTC
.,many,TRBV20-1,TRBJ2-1,CSARDRSDEQFF,TGCAGTGCTAGGGACCGATCAGATGAGCAGTTCTTC